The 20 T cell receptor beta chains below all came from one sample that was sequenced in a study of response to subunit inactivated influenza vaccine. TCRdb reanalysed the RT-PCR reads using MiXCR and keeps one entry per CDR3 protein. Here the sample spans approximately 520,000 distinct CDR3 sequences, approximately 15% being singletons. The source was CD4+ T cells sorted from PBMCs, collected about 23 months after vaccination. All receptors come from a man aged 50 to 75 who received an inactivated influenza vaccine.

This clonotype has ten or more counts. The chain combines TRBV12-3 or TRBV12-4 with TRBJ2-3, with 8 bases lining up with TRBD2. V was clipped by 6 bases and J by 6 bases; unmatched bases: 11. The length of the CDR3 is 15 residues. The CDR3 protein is CASSSGTRVWDTQYF. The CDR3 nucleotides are TGTGCCAGCAGCTCCGGGACTAGGGTGTGGGATACGCAGTATTTT.

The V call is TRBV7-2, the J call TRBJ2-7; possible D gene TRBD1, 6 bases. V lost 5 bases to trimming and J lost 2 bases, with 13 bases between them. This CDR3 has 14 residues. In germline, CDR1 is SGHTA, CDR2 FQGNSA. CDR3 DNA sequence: TGTGCCAGCAGCCCGACGAGGACAGCCTACGAGCAGTACTTC. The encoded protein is CASSPTRTAYEQYF.

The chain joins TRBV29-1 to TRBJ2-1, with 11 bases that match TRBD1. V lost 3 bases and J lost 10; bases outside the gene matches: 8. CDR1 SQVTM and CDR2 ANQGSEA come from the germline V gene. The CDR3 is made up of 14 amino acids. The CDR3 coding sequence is TGCAGCGTTGATACCGGGACAGGGGGATGGGAGCAGTTCTTC. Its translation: CSVDTGTGGWEQFF.

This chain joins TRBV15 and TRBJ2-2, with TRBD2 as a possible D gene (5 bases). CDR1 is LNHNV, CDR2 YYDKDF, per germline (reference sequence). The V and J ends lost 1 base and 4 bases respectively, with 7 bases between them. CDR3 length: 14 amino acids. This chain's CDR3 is CATSRVRATGELFF. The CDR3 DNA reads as TGTGCCACCAGCAGAGTGAGGGCCACCGGGGAGCTGTTTTTT.

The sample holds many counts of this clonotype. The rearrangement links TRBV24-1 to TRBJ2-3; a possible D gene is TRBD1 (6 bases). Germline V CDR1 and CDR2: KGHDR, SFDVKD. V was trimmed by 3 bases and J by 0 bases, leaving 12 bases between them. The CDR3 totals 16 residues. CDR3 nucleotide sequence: TGTGCCACCAGTGATCCCAGGACAGCCAGCACAGATACGCAGTATTTT. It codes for CATSDPRTASTDTQYF.

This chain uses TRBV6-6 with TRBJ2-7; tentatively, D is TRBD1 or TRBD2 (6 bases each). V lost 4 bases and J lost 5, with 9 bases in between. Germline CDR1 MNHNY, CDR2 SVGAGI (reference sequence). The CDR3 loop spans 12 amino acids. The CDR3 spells CASSSGANEQYF. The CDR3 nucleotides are TGTGCCAGCAGTTCGGGGGCAAACGAGCAGTACTTC.

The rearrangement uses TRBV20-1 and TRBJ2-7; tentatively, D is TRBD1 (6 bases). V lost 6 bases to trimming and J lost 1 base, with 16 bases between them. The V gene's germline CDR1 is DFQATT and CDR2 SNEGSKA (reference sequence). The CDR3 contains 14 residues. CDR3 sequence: CSAETTTGSYEQYF. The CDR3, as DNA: TGCAGTGCGGAGACGACAACAGGGTCCTACGAGCAGTACTTC.

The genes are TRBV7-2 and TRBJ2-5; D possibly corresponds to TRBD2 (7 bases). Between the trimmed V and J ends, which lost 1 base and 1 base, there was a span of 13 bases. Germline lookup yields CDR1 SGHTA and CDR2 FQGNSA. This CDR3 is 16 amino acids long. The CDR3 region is CASSLVGGATQETQYF. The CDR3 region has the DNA TGTGCCAGCAGCTTAGTAGGGGGGGCCACCCAAGAGACCCAGTACTTC.

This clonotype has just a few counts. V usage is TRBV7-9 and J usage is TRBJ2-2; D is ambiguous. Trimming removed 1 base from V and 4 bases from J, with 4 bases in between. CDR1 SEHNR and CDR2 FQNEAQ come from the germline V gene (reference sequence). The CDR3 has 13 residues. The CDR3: CASSLEPTGELFF. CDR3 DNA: TGTGCCAGCAGCTTAGAGCCCACCGGGGAGCTGTTTTTT. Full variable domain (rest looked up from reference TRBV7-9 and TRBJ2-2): DTGVSQNPRHKITKRGQNVTFRCDPISEHNRLYWYRQTLGQGPEFLTYFQNEAQLEKSRLLSDRFSAERPKGSFSTLEIQRTEQGDSAMYLCASSLEPTGELFFGEGSRLTVL.

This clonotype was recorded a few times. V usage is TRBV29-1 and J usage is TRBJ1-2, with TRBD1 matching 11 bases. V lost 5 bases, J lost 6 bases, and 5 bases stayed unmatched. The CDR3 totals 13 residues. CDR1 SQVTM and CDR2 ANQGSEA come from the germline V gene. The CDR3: CSVTDRGQNGYTF. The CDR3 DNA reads TGCAGCGTTACGGACAGGGGGCAAAATGGCTACACCTTC.

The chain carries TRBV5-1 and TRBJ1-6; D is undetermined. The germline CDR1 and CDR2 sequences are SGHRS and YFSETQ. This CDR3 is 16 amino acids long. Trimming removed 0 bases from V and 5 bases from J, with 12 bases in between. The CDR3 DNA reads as TGCGCCAGCAGCTTGGACCGGATTAGCAATAATTCACCCCTCCACTTT. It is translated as CASSLDRISNNSPLHF.

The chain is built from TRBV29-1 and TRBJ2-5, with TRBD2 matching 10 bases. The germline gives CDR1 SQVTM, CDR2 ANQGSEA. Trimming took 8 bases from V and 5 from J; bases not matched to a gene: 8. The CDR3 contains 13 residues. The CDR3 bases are TGCAGCTCGGGACTAGCGATTTCTGAGACCCAGTACTTC. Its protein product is CSSGLAISETQYF. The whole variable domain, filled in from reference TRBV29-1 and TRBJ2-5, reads SAVISQKPSRDICQRGTSLTIQCQVDSQVTMMFWYRQQPGQSLTLIATANQGSEATYESGFVIDKFPISRPNLTFSTLTVSNMSPEDSSIYLCSSGLAISETQYFGPGTRLLVL.

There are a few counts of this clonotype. The CDR3 DNA is TGCGCCAGCAGCTTGACAGGACCCCCCTACGAGCAGTACTTC. Translating gives CASSLTGPPYEQYF. The rearrangement joins TRBV5-1 to TRBJ2-7; perhaps TRBD1 as D (5 bases). V lost 1 base, J lost 2 bases, and 10 bases lay in between. This CDR3 region has 14 residues. Germline V gene lookup returns CDR1 SGHRS and CDR2 YFSETQ.

The CDR3 DNA sequence: TGTGCCATCAGTGTTAGCTACGAGCAGTACTTC. Translation gives CAISVSYEQYF. The chain links TRBV10-3 to TRBJ2-7; D is undetermined. This CDR3 comprises 11 residues. The V end lost 4 bases, the J end lost 3 bases, and 4 bases lay between the germline ends. The V gene's germline CDR1 is ENHRY and CDR2 SYGVKD.

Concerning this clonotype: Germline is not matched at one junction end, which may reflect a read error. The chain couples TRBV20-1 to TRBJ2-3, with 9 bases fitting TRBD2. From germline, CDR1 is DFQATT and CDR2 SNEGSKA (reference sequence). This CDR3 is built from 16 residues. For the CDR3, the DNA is TGCAGTGCGAGAGACTTTAGCGGGAGTCGCTCAGATACGCAGTATTTT. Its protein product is CSARDFSGSRSDTQYF.

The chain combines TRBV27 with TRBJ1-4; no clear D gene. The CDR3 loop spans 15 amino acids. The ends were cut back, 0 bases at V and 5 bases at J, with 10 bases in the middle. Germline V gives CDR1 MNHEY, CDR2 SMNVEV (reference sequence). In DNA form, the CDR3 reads TGTGCCAGCAGTTTATCGTCAGTGTTCAATGAAAAACTGTTTTTT. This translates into CASSLSSVFNEKLFF.

The CDR3 sequence: CASSLAGVGGFNEQFF. CDR3 in DNA: TGCGCCAGCAGCTTGGCCGGTGTGGGGGGATTCAATGAGCAGTTCTTC. The genes are TRBV5-1 and TRBJ2-1, with a weak D call TRBD2 (6 bases). CDR1 is SGHRS and CDR2 is YFSETQ in the germline V gene. The CDR3 has 16 residues. The V gene lost 0 bases and the J gene lost 6 bases, with 16 bases spanning the gap.

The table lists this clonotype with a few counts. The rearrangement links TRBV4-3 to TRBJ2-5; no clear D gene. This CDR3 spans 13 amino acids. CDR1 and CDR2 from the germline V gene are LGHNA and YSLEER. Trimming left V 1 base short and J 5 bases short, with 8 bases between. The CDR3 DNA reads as TGCGCCAGCAGCCAAGTAATAGGGGAGACCCAGTACTTC. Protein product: CASSQVIGETQYF.

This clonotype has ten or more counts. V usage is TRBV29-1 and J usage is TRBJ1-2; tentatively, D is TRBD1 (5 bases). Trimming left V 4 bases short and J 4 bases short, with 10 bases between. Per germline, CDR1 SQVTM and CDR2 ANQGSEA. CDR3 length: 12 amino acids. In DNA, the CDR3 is TGCAGCGTTGGTGAGGGGATCTATGGCTACACCTTC. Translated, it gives CSVGEGIYGYTF.

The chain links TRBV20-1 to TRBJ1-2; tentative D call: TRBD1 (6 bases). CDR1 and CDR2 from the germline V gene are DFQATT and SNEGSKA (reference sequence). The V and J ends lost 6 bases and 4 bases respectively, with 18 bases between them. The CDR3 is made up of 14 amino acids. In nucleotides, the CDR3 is TGCAGTGCGAGGACAGCAAAAACTATCTATGGCTACACCTTC. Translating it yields CSARTAKTIYGYTF.